The next 28 T cell receptor beta chains were all read from a single sample in a study of blood T cell repertoires in COVID-19. Produced via immunoSEQ multiplex PCR; TCRdb's table is partial and in-frame only. The table includes roughly 380,000 clones, around 84% detected once. Sequencing was done on a sample of peripheral blood. These receptor sequences come from a woman under 30 with acute or convalescent COVID-19.

CDR3 residues: CAWKWDRGGSPLHF. CDR3 DNA sequence: TGTGCCTGGAAGTGGGACAGGGGTGGATCACCCCTCCACTTT. The V gene is TRBV30, the J gene TRBJ1-6, with TRBD1 matching 10 bases. The CDR3 is 14 amino acids. V lost 4 bases, J lost 10 bases, and 7 bases stayed unmatched. CDR1 is GTSNPN, CDR2 SVGIG, per germline (reference sequence).

This clone was seen more than once but under ten times. This chain links TRBV20-1 with TRBJ2-7, with D unclear. Trimming removed 4 bases from V and 2 bases from J, with 6 bases in between. The CDR3 has 11 amino acids. Germline loops: CDR1 DFQATT, CDR2 SNEGSKA (reference sequence). The chain's CDR3 is CSATRAYEQYF. CDR3 nucleotide sequence: TGCAGTGCTACTCGGGCCTACGAGCAGTACTTC.

This clone appeared many times. The chain uses TRBV28 and TRBJ1-5; 10 bases fit TRBD1. Germline-derived CDR1 and CDR2 are MDHEN and SYDVKM. After removal of 6 bases from V and 5 bases from J, the junction contained 7 bases not matched to a gene. The CDR3 runs 15 residues. CDR3 region: CASSSGTGEDQPQHF. CDR3 bases: TGTGCCAGCAGCTCCGGGACAGGGGAGGATCAGCCCCAGCATTTT.

V is TRBV7-8 and J is TRBJ2-3, with a weak D call TRBD1 (6 bases). The germline CDR1 and CDR2 sequences are SGHVS and FQNEAQ. The CDR3 extends over 16 amino acids. Trimming shortened V by 2 bases and J by 3 bases, and 15 bases separated the two germline ends. The CDR3 here is CASSLTGKSSTDTQYF. CDR3 nucleotide sequence: TGTGCCAGCAGCTTAACAGGGAAATCGTCGACAGATACGCAGTATTTT.

This sequence joins TRBV30 and TRBJ1-4; 7 bases are a match to TRBD1. CDR1 GTSNPN and CDR2 SVGIG come from the germline V gene (reference sequence). V lost 4 bases and J lost 10; bases outside the gene matches: 12. The length of the CDR3 is 14 residues. This chain's CDR3 is CAWTPGQVAVKLFF. The CDR3 nucleotides read TGTGCCTGGACCCCAGGACAGGTGGCGGTAAAACTGTTTTTT.

The J gene is TRBJ2-7, the V gene TRBV11-3; 8 positions agree with TRBD2. This CDR3 has 15 amino acids. Germline CDR1 is SGHNT and CDR2 is YENEEA. V gave up 5 bases and J gave up 2 bases; unmatched junction bases: 8. The CDR3 reads CASSQGAGGTYEQYF. In nucleotides, the CDR3 is TGTGCCAGCAGCCAAGGGGCGGGAGGTACCTACGAGCAGTACTTC.

This sequence joins TRBV5-6 and TRBJ2-7; TRBD1 agrees at 7 bases. The CDR3 loop spans 17 amino acids. With 4 bases clipped from V and 2 bases from J, the junction kept 15 bases outside the gene matches. The germline gives CDR1 SGHDT, CDR2 YYEEEE. The CDR3 sequence is CASSVDRFSNHPYEQYF. The DNA for the CDR3 is TGTGCCAGCAGCGTGGACAGGTTTTCTAACCACCCCTACGAGCAGTACTTC.

This sequence joins TRBV10-3 and TRBJ1-2, with unresolved D. This CDR3 is 15 amino acids long. CDR1 ENHRY and CDR2 SYGVKD come from the germline V gene. Trimming stripped 0 bases from V and 5 bases from J, with 13 bases between. The CDR3 DNA reads TGTGCCATCAGTGAGTCGTCAGGAACGGGGTATGGCTACACCTTC. Its translation: CAISESSGTGYGYTF.

This clone was observed many times. This chain uses TRBV4-1 with TRBJ1-6; 8 bases are shared with TRBD1. This CDR3 is 16 amino acids long. Germline CDR1 MGHRA, CDR2 YSYEKL. Germline trimming cut 0 bases from V and 7 bases from J; bases unmatched to any gene: 5. The CDR3 nucleotides read TGCGCCAGCAGCCAAGATCACAGGGGGGGCAATTCACCCCTCCACTTT. Its translation is CASSQDHRGGNSPLHF.

This sequence joins TRBV9 and TRBJ1-6, with 9 bases fitting TRBD1. The ends lost 0 bases at V and 10 bases at J; junction bases unmatched: 5. CDR1 SGDLS and CDR2 YYNGEE come from the germline V gene. The CDR3 covers 15 residues. The CDR3 DNA sequence: TGTGCCAGCAGCGTAGAGACAGGGGGTATATCACCCCTCCACTTT. Translated, it gives CASSVETGGISPLHF.

The V call is TRBV6-1, the J call TRBJ2-3; TRBD1 matches 7 bases. Germline V gene lookup returns CDR1 MNHNS and CDR2 SASEGT. The CDR3 contains 14 residues. With V trimmed by 3 bases and J by 3 bases, 3 bases remained unmatched. The CDR3 here is CASSEGRGTDTQYF. The CDR3 nucleotides are TGTGCCAGCAGTGAGGGCAGGGGGACAGATACGCAGTATTTT.

J is TRBJ2-5 and V is TRBV7-9, with D perhaps TRBD1 (7 bases). Germline V lookup: CDR1 SEHNR, CDR2 FQNEAQ (reference sequence). The CDR3 is 17 residues long. V was clipped by 5 bases and J by 2 bases, with 21 bases between them. CDR3 protein: CASSEGGTGVRQETQYF. The CDR3 DNA reads as TGTGCCAGCAGCGAGGGGGGAACAGGGGTAAGGCAAGAGACCCAGTACTTC.

This clone was seen just once. The V and J genes are TRBV15 and TRBJ2-4; D uncertain. With 1 base removed from V and 0 bases from J, the gap between germline ends came to 10 bases. Germline lookup yields CDR1 LNHNV and CDR2 YYDKDF (reference sequence). The CDR3 sequence is 16 residues long. The CDR3 sequence is CATSRAAQQAKNIQYF. CDR3 bases: TGTGCCACCAGCAGAGCAGCACAGCAAGCCAAAAACATTCAGTACTTC.

This chain uses TRBV24-1 with TRBJ2-7; D may be TRBD1 (5 bases). The CDR3 has 13 amino acids. Germline CDR1 and CDR2: KGHDR and SFDVKD. V lost 6 bases and J lost 1, with 9 bases in between. The CDR3 loop reads CATSTGFSYEQYF. As DNA, the CDR3 is TGTGCCACCAGTACAGGATTTTCCTACGAGCAGTACTTC.

The chain carries TRBV9 and TRBJ2-1; D not certain. V was shortened by 4 bases and J by 4 bases, with 12 bases between the two germline ends. This CDR3 region has 14 residues. Per germline, CDR1 SGDLS and CDR2 YYNGEE. The CDR3 sequence: CASSPRVLYNEQFF. As DNA, the CDR3 is TGTGCCAGCAGCCCCCGTGTTCTGTACAATGAGCAGTTCTTC.

The chain uses TRBV5-1 and TRBJ2-2; 11 nucleotides match TRBD2. Germline CDR1 and CDR2: SGHRS and YFSETQ. Unmatched junction bases numbered 2, after V lost 0 bases and J lost 4 bases. The CDR3 is 16 amino acids. In nucleotides, the CDR3 is TGCGCCAGCAGCTTGGGGGGGACTAGCGGCACCGGGGAGCTGTTTTTT. Amino acids: CASSLGGTSGTGELFF.

The rearrangement links TRBV28 to TRBJ1-4, with D possibly TRBD1 on 6 matching bases. V gave up 2 bases and J gave up 7 bases, with 14 bases separating them. Germline V gene lookup returns CDR1 MDHEN and CDR2 SYDVKM. The CDR3 totals 15 residues. Written as DNA, the CDR3 is TGTGCCAGCAGTTTAGGGTACAGGGTCTTTGAAAAACTGTTTTTT. Protein product: CASSLGYRVFEKLFF.

The chain recombines TRBV2 with TRBJ2-2, with 11 bases aligning to TRBD1. The germline gives CDR1 SNHLY, CDR2 FYNNEI. The CDR3 totals 15 residues. V lost 6 bases and J lost 5; bases outside the gene matches: 5. CDR3 bases: TGTGCCAGCAGACGGACAGGGGGCGGGACCGGGGAGCTGTTTTTT. This sequence encodes CASRRTGGGTGELFF.

The rearrangement joins TRBV11-2 to TRBJ1-5; 8 nucleotides agree with TRBD1. V shed 0 bases, J shed 7 bases, and the junction held 5 bases outside the gene matches. CDR3 length: 15 amino acids. Germline CDR1 SGHAT, CDR2 FQNNGV. The CDR3 bases are TGTGCCAGCAGCTTAGAGCCGACAGGGGCACAGCCCCAGCATTTT. It codes for CASSLEPTGAQPQHF.

This rearrangement joins TRBV2 to TRBJ1-6, with D possibly matching TRBD1 (5 bases). The CDR3 covers 15 residues. Germline V lookup: CDR1 SNHLY, CDR2 FYNNEI. Trimming left V 6 bases short and J 2 bases short, with 11 bases between. CDR3 sequence: CASSPGLPYNSPLHF. In nucleotides, the CDR3 is TGTGCCAGCAGCCCAGGGCTCCCCTATAATTCACCCCTCCACTTT.

The count of this clone is one. The chain carries TRBV6-5 and TRBJ1-2; 8 positions match TRBD1. Unmatched junction bases numbered 6, after V lost 5 bases and J lost 7 bases. There are 13 residues in the CDR3. Looked up from germline, CDR1 is MNHEY and CDR2 is SVGAGI. CDR3 coding DNA: TGTGCCAGCAGTCGGACAGGGCAGGGTGGCTACACCTTC. It yields the protein CASSRTGQGGYTF.

This sequence joins TRBV7-3 and TRBJ1-2; TRBD1 agrees at 10 bases. CDR1 SGHTA and CDR2 FQGTGA come from the germline V gene. Trimming at V came to 5 bases and at J to 6 bases, leaving 6 bases not matched to a gene. The CDR3 has 14 residues. CDR3 coding DNA: TGTGCCAGCAGCCCTACGACAGGGGGCCATGGCTACACCTTC. Amino acid sequence: CASSPTTGGHGYTF.

The chain is built from TRBV19 and TRBJ1-2, with a tentative D call TRBD1 (6 bases). Germline values: CDR1 LNHDA, CDR2 SQIVND (reference sequence). The CDR3 sequence is 14 residues long. Trimming stripped 6 bases from V and 2 bases from J, with 13 bases between. The CDR3 coding sequence is TGTGCCAGTAGCATGGGGGGGCCCAACTATGGCTACACCTTC. Its translation: CASSMGGPNYGYTF.

The chain has TRBV20-1 and TRBJ1-1; 7 nucleotides match TRBD1. The CDR3 runs 10 residues. The ends lost 4 bases at V and 11 bases at J; junction bases unmatched: 4. In germline, CDR1 is DFQATT, CDR2 SNEGSKA (reference sequence). CDR3 nucleotide sequence: TGCAGTGCTACAACAGGGGAGGCTTTCTTT. Protein sequence: CSATTGEAFF.

V usage is TRBV5-1 and J usage is TRBJ2-5; perhaps TRBD1 as D (6 bases). The CDR3 is 13 amino acids. V lost 4 bases and J 2 bases, leaving 9 bases between the germline ends. CDR1 is SGHRS and CDR2 is YFSETQ in the germline V gene. CDR3 in amino acids: CASSMDSQETQYF. The CDR3 bases are TGCGCCAGCAGCATGGACAGTCAAGAGACCCAGTACTTC. Supplemented by reference TRBV5-1 and TRBJ2-5, the full variable domain reads KAGVTQTPRYLIKTRGQQVTLSCSPISGHRSVSWYQQTPGQGLQFLFEYFSETQRNKGNFPGRFSGRQFSNSRSEMNVSTLELGDSALYLCASSMDSQETQYFGPGTRLLVL.

V gene TRBV4-1 combines with J gene TRBJ2-5, with 8 bases fitting TRBD1. V lost 0 bases to trimming and J lost 4 bases; unmatched junction nucleotides: 13. This CDR3 has 18 amino acids. Germline V lookup: CDR1 MGHRA, CDR2 YSYEKL. CDR3 in amino acids: CASSQDRAGTGGRETQYF. CDR3 coding DNA: TGCGCCAGCAGCCAAGATCGTGCCGGGACAGGTGGGAGAGAGACCCAGTACTTC.

The chain is built from TRBV24-1 and TRBJ2-7; 11 bases are a match to TRBD2. The CDR3 consists of 15 residues. Trimming at V came to 4 bases and at J to 4 bases, leaving 5 bases not matched to a gene. The V gene's germline CDR1 is KGHDR and CDR2 SFDVKD. CDR3 nucleotide sequence: TGTGCCACCAGTGAAGATGCTAGCGGGAGGTACGAGCAGTACTTC. Translation gives CATSEDASGRYEQYF.

The DNA of the CDR3 is TGCGCCAGCAGCCGGGGGACTAGCGATTTGGAGACCCAGTACTTC. Translated, it gives CASSRGTSDLETQYF. V is TRBV4-1 and J is TRBJ2-5; 10 bases fit TRBD2. The CDR3 is 15 amino acids. With 4 bases clipped from V and 5 bases from J, the junction kept 7 bases outside the gene matches. Germline lookup yields CDR1 MGHRA and CDR2 YSYEKL.